This TCR beta chain was retrieved from a study of OX40 agonist ivuxolimab in advanced cancers. Across the whole study: Administration of intravenous ivuxolimab to patients occurred every 2 weeks at 0.01 to 10 mg/kg. Three patients, one with hepatocellular carcinoma and two with cutaneous melanoma, responded partially. Findings and caveats of the study: Normalized T-cell clonal expansion was also low in a subset of nonresponders.

Note on this clone: The target antigen is unknown.

The data were produced by immunoSEQ multiplex PCR, yet TCRdb's version contains in-frame clones alone and is incomplete. The table lists approximately 66,000 clones, roughly 88% of them singletons, with around 0.56% in the top ten. Germline CDR1 and CDR2: PRHDT and FYEKMQ (reference sequence). Trimming cost V 1 base and J 10 bases, with 11 bases left between them. This CDR3 has 13 amino acids. Blood sampling was done at baseline, cycle 4 day 1, and cycle 7 day 1. Sequenced here: CD4+ or CD8+ T cells sorted from blood, sampled in a trial of the OX40 agonist ivuxolimab. This sequence joins TRBV13 and TRBJ1-5; no clear D gene. The TCR comes from an adult with an advanced solid tumor such as melanoma, head and neck, liver or kidney cancer. The CDR3 bases are TGTGCCAGCAGCTTAGAAAGGGAGGCACCCCAGCATTTT. It specifies CASSLEREAPQHF.